The T cell receptor beta chain described here comes from a study of blood T cell repertoires in COVID-19. Turning to the study itself: Italy, Spain and the United States were the sources of the convalescent and acute COVID-19 samples. Sources were T cells, B-cell-depleted T cells, or PBMCs; the material itself was cDNA or gDNA.

Per the original methods: Scientists estimated how many nucleated cells there were by amplifying reference gene primers. Using immunoSEQ multiplex PCR, the repertoire was profiled, and TCRdb retains in-frame clones only, with some absent. Clone size and the V and J calls come from that table; the DNA yielded D and trimming. The sample lists 200,000 to 250,000 clones; approximately 80% were seen once. The CDR3 sequence is 14 residues long. After removal of 4 bases from V and 5 bases from J, the junction contained 4 bases not matched to a gene. Germline lookup yields CDR1 LNHDA and CDR2 SQIVND (reference sequence).

The specimen was peripheral blood. This sequence originates from a human donor in a cohort sampled during active COVID-19. The chain links TRBV19 to TRBJ2-1; 8 bases are a match to TRBD2. The CDR3 sequence is CASSNQRENNEQFF. The CDR3 DNA sequence: TGTGCCAGTAGTAACCAGCGGGAGAACAATGAGCAGTTCTTC.